The 19 T cell receptor beta chains below all came from one sample that was sequenced in a study of shared clonotypes between healthy human individuals. This table comes from immunoSEQ multiplex PCR, and its TCRdb copy is limited to in-frame clones, with some not included. The data hold 2.3 million or so clones, with over 90% observed a single time. The sample comprised naive CD4+ T cells from PBMCs. The subset: CD45RA+ positively selected. The receptors were sampled from a man aged 18 to 35 in good health. Some clones in this sample may be carry-over from other donors' samples.

The rearrangement links TRBV14 to TRBJ2-1; D gene ambiguous. Trimming pared 2 bases from V and 8 bases from J, leaving 4 bases between. Germline V gene lookup returns CDR1 SGHDN and CDR2 FVKESK. There are 11 residues in the CDR3. CDR3 DNA sequence: TGTGCCAGCAGCCAACATTATGAGCAGTTCTTC. Protein sequence: CASSQHYEQFF.

This clone was observed once. The chain couples TRBV5-6 to TRBJ1-2; the D gene is possibly TRBD1 (6 bases). The length of the CDR3 is 15 residues. The V gene lost 4 bases and the J gene lost 2 bases, with 15 bases spanning the gap. Per germline, CDR1 SGHDT and CDR2 YYEEEE. The DNA of the CDR3 is TGTGCCAGCAGCGCCCTGGGGGGGGCGAACTATGGCTACACCTTC. As protein: CASSALGGANYGYTF.

The V gene is TRBV5-1, the J gene TRBJ1-5; tentatively, D is TRBD1 (5 bases). The CDR3 consists of 13 residues. V was cut by 4 bases and J by 6 bases, with 11 bases left in between. From germline, CDR1 is SGHRS and CDR2 YFSETQ. Here the CDR3 DNA reads TGCGCCAGCAGCACGGACGGGGCTCAGCCCCAGCATTTT. It codes for CASSTDGAQPQHF.

The CDR3: CASSQSNAGLRVREQFF. CDR3 DNA sequence: TGCGCCAGCAGCCAATCCAACGCGGGACTCCGAGTCAGGGAGCAGTTCTTC. This chain uses TRBV4-1 with TRBJ2-1; D perhaps matches TRBD2 (6 bases). Germline lookup yields CDR1 MGHRA and CDR2 YSYEKL. Trimming removed 2 bases from V and 10 bases from J, with 24 bases in between. The CDR3 contains 17 residues.

The chain has TRBV19 and TRBJ2-6; the D gene is possibly TRBD1 (6 bases). The CDR3 has 16 amino acids. Per germline, CDR1 LNHDA and CDR2 SQIVND (reference sequence). Trimming shortened V by 6 bases and J by 3 bases, and 15 bases separated the two germline ends. The CDR3 DNA reads as TGTGCCAGTAGCCGTTCGTGGGGGCTTGGGGCCAACGTCCTGACTTTC. It codes for CASSRSWGLGANVLTF.

Concerning this clone itself: This sample includes further DNA sequences coding for the same CDR3. The chain recombines TRBV5-1 with TRBJ2-7; 7 bases align to TRBD1. The trim removed 0 bases at V and 0 bases at J, leaving 3 bases unmatched. This CDR3 has 15 amino acids. CDR1 and CDR2 (germline): SGHRS, YFSETQ. The CDR3 nucleotides read TGCGCCAGCAGCTTGGCGGGGACAGCCTCCTACGAGCAGTACTTC. Translated: CASSLAGTASYEQYF.

A note on this clone: Different DNA sequences within this sample yield the same CDR3. The gene calls are TRBV5-1 and TRBJ2-1, with 8 bases aligning to TRBD2. CDR1 is SGHRS, CDR2 YFSETQ, per germline. The CDR3 is made up of 14 amino acids. V shed 0 bases, J shed 6 bases, and the junction held 2 bases outside the gene matches. The CDR3: CASSLGLAGNEQFF. The CDR3 DNA reads as TGCGCCAGCAGCTTGGGGCTAGCGGGCAATGAGCAGTTCTTC.

The gene calls are TRBV11-2 and TRBJ2-3, with no clear D. The CDR3 covers 16 residues. Between the trimmed V and J ends, which lost 5 bases and 6 bases, there was a span of 21 bases. Germline V gene data show CDR1 as SGHAT and CDR2 as FQNNGV. As DNA, the CDR3 is TGTGCCAGCAGCCTACGATGGGGATCTGCACTTGATACGCAGTATTTT. Encoded protein: CASSLRWGSALDTQYF.

The rearrangement uses TRBV27 and TRBJ2-5; 10 nucleotides match TRBD1. V shed 4 bases and J 7 bases; nucleotides not matched to a gene: 9. CDR1 and CDR2 (germline): MNHEY, SMNVEV (reference sequence). The CDR3 extends over 15 amino acids. For the CDR3, the DNA is TGTGCCAGCAGTTCTATAGGGACAGGGGTAGGGACCCAGTACTTC. Translation gives CASSSIGTGVGTQYF.

The chain carries TRBV4-1 and TRBJ2-7; D might be TRBD2 (5 bases). V was pared by 1 base and J by 7 bases, with 11 bases between. The CDR3 extends over 13 amino acids. The germline CDR1 and CDR2 sequences are MGHRA and YSYEKL. CDR3 sequence (DNA): TGCGCCAGCAGCCAAGCCCTACTAGGGGAGCAGTACTTC. Protein: CASSQALLGEQYF.

Only one count was recorded for this clone. The chain carries TRBV5-1 and TRBJ2-1, with TRBD1 as a possible D gene (5 bases). CDR3 length: 15 residues. Per the germline V gene, CDR1 is SGHRS and CDR2 is YFSETQ. With 1 base removed from V and 2 bases from J, the gap between germline ends came to 10 bases. As DNA, the CDR3 is TGCGCCAGCAGCTTGATTTCAGGGACCTACAATGAGCAGTTCTTC. Translating it yields CASSLISGTYNEQFF.

J is TRBJ2-1 and V is TRBV2, with D possibly TRBD1 on 6 matching bases. V was cut by 6 bases and J by 0 bases, with 9 bases left in between. The CDR3 is made up of 14 amino acids. Germline CDR1 reads SNHLY; CDR2 reads FYNNEI. DNA for the CDR3: TGTGCCAGCAGGGACAGAAACTCCTACAATGAGCAGTTCTTC. This encodes CASRDRNSYNEQFF.

The genes are TRBV5-8 and TRBJ1-2, with D tentatively TRBD1 (6 bases). Trimming took off 3 bases at V and 0 bases at J, with 12 bases between the two ends. CDR3 size: 15 residues. Germline V gene sequence: CDR1 SGHTS, CDR2 YDEGEE. The CDR3 DNA reads TGTGCCAGCAGCTGGGGGGCTCGGGCTAACTATGGCTACACCTTC. Translating it yields CASSWGARANYGYTF.

As to this clone: The sample has other DNA sequences that encode this CDR3 too. The chain couples TRBV18 to TRBJ1-1; 8 bases are a match to TRBD1. CDR1 is KGHSH, CDR2 LQKENI, per germline. The CDR3 loop spans 15 amino acids. The junction had 5 bases not matched to a gene; V was cut back by 3 bases and J by 2 bases. CDR3 sequence: CASSPSGGGNTEAFF. The CDR3 bases are TGTGCCAGCTCACCTTCAGGGGGCGGTAACACTGAAGCTTTCTTT.

Details on this clone: At one end, the junction sequence differs from germline, possibly due to a read error. The chain joins TRBV23-1 to TRBJ2-7; D might be TRBD1 (5 bases). TRBV23-1 is identified as an open reading frame with a role that is uncertain. The CDR3 runs to 10 residues. The CDR3 is CASSQTLQGF. The CDR3 coding sequence is TGCGCCAGCAGTCAAACCCTCCAGGGCTTC.

The V call is TRBV10-3, the J call TRBJ2-7; tentatively, D is TRBD1 (6 bases). V lost 6 bases to trimming and J lost 4 bases, with 22 bases between them. CDR3 length: 16 residues. From germline, CDR1 is ENHRY and CDR2 SYGVKD. Here the CDR3 DNA reads TGTGCCATCAGCGCCCTGCCTCCCGGGACACCGTACGAGCAGTACTTC. This gives the protein CAISALPPGTPYEQYF.

V is TRBV15 and J is TRBJ2-5; D ambiguous. V shed 0 bases and J shed 2 bases, with 7 bases lying between them. The CDR3 is made up of 14 amino acids. CDR1 is LNHNV, CDR2 YYDKDF, per germline (reference sequence). CDR3 DNA sequence: TGTGCCACCAGCAGAGATCCACAACAAGAGACCCAGTACTTC. Encoded protein: CATSRDPQQETQYF. Full variable domain (rest looked up from reference TRBV15 and TRBJ2-5): DAMVIQNPRYQVTQFGKPVTLSCSQTLNHNVMYWYQQKSSQAPKLLFHYYDKDFNNEADTPDNFQSRRPNTSFCFLDIRSPGLGDTAMYLCATSRDPQQETQYFGPGTRLLVL.

The CDR3 DNA is TGTGCCAGCAGCTTTCCCGGGACCGGAGCCTACGAGCAGTACTTC. Amino acids: CASSFPGTGAYEQYF. J is TRBJ2-7 and V is TRBV7-9; D may correspond to TRBD1 or TRBD2 (5 bases each). The germline V and J ends were trimmed by 3 bases and 2 bases, with 14 bases remaining between them. CDR3 length: 15 amino acids. CDR1 and CDR2 from the germline V gene are SEHNR and FQNEAQ (reference sequence). Using reference TRBV7-9 and TRBJ2-7 for the parts outside the CDR3, the full variable domain is DTGVSQNPRHKITKRGQNVTFRCDPISEHNRLYWYRQTLGQGPEFLTYFQNEAQLEKSRLLSDRFSAERPKGSFSTLEIQRTEQGDSAMYLCASSFPGTGAYEQYFGPGTRLTVT.

The rearrangement joins TRBV5-1 to TRBJ2-2; 13 bases match TRBD2. This CDR3 is 16 amino acids long. J lost 4 bases, V lost 4 bases, and 4 bases had no gene match. Germline lookup yields CDR1 SGHRS and CDR2 YFSETQ. This CDR3 is CASSPWTSGSTGELFF. CDR3 nucleotide sequence: TGCGCCAGCAGCCCCTGGACTAGCGGGAGCACCGGGGAGCTGTTTTTT.